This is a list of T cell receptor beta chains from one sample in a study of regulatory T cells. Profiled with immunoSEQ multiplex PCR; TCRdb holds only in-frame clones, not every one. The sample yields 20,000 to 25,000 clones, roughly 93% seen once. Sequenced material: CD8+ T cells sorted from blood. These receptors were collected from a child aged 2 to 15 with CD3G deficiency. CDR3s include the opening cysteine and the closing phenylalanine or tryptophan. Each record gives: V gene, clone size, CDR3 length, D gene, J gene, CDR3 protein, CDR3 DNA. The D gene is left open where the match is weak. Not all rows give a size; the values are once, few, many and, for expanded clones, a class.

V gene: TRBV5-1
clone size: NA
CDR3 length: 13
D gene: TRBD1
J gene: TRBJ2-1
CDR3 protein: CASSIWTGYEQFF
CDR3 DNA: TGCGCCAGCAGCATCTGGACAGGGTATGAGCAGTTCTTC

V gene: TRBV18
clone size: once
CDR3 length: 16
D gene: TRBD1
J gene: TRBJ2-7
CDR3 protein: CASSPGSGQGSWEQYF
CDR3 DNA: TGTGCCAGCTCACCAGGATCGGGACAGGGGTCGTGGGAGCAGTACTTC

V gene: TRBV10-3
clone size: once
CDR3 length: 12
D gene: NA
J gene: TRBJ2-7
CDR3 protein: CAIGATLYEQYF
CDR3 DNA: TGTGCCATCGGGGCGACACTCTACGAGCAGTACTTC

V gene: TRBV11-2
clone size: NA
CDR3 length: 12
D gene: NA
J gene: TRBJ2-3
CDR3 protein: CASSFGTDTQYF
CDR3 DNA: TGTGCCAGCAGCTTTGGTACAGATACGCAGTATTTT

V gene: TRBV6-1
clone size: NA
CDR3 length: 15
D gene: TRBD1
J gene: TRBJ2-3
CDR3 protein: CASSDITGGTDTQYF
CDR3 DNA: TGTGCCAGCAGTGATATTACAGGGGGCACAGATACGCAGTATTTT

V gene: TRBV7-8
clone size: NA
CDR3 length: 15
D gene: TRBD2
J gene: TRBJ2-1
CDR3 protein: CASSRGLAGRDEQFF
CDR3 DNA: TGTGCCAGCAGTCGGGGACTAGCAGGGCGGGATGAGCAGTTCTTC

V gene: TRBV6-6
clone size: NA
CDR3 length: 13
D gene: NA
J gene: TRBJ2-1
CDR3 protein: CASSSARYNEQFF
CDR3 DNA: TGTGCCAGCAGTTCGGCCCGCTACAATGAGCAGTTCTTC

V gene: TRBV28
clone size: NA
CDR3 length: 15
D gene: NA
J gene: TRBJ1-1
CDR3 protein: CASSFSDSPNTEAFF
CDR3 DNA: TGTGCCAGCAGTTTTTCCGACAGTCCGAACACTGAAGCTTTCTTT

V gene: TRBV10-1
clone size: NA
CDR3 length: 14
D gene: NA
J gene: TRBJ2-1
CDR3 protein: CARRNQAVNNEQFF
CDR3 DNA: TGCGCCAGGCGTAATCAGGCGGTTAACAATGAGCAGTTCTTC

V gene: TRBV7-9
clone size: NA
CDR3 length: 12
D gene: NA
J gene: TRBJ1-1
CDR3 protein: CASAGENTEAFF
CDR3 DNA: TGTGCCAGCGCGGGGGAAAACACTGAAGCTTTCTTT

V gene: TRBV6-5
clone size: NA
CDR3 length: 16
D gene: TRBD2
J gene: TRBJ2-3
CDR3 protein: CASSYGLADPRDTQYF
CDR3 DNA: TGTGCCAGCAGTTACGGACTAGCGGACCCCCGGGATACGCAGTATTTT

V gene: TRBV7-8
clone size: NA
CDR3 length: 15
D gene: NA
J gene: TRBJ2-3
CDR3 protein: CASSHLKGVIDTQYF
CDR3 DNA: TGTGCCAGCAGCCATTTGAAGGGGGTTATTGATACGCAGTATTTT

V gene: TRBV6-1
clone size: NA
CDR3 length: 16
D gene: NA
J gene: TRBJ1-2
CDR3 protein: CASSEATPEYGYGYTF
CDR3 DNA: TGTGCCAGCAGTGAAGCGACCCCTGAGTACGGGTATGGCTACACCTTC

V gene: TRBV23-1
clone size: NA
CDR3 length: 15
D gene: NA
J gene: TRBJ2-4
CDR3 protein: CASSRQPGAKNIQYF
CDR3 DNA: TGCGCCAGCAGTCGGCAGCCAGGGGCCAAAAACATTCAGTACTTC

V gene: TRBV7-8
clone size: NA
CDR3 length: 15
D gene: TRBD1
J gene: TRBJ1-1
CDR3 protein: CASSLRTGEGTEAFF
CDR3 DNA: TGTGCCAGCAGCCTTCGGACAGGGGAGGGCACTGAAGCTTTCTTT

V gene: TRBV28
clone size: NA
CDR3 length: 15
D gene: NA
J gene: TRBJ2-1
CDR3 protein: CASSAGGSSYNEQFF
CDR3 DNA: TGTGCCAGCAGTGCCGGGGGAAGCTCCTACAATGAGCAGTTCTTC

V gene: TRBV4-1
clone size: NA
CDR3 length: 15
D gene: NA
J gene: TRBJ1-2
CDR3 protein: CASSQVFRGKDGYTF
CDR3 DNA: TGCGCCAGCAGCCAAGTTTTTCGAGGGAAGGATGGCTACACCTTC